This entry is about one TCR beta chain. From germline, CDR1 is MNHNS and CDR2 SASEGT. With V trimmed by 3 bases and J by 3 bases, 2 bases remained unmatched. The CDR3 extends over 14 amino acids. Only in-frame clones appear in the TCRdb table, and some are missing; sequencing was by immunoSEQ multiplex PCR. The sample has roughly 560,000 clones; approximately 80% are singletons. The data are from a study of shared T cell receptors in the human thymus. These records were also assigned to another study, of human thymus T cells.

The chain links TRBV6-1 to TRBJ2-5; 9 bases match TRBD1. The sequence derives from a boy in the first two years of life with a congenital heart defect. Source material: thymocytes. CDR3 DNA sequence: TGTGCCAGCAGTGACCGGGACAGGGAAGAGACCCAGTACTTC. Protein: CASSDRDREETQYF.